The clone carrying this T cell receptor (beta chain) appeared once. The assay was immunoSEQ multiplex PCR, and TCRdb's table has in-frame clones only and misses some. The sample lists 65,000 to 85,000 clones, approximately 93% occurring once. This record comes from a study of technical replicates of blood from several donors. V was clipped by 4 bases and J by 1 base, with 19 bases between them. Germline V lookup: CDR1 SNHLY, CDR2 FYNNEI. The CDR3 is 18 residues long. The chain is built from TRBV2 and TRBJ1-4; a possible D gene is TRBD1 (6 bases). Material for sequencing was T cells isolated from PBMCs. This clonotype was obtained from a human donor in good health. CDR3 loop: CASSGYRQGLQTNEKLFF. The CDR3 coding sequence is TGTGCCAGCAGTGGATATCGTCAGGGGTTACAAACTAATGAAAAACTGTTTTTT.